Below, 7 T cell receptor beta chains from the same sample are listed, as sequenced in a study of T cells in Graves' hyperthyroidism and ophthalmopathy. From RNA transcripts, TCR beta CDR3 regions were amplified. The HTBI set primed first-round TCR CDR3 RT-PCR. TCRdb processed the multiplex PCR reads anew with MiXCR; each CDR3 protein has one entry. The sample contains about 500,000 distinct CDR3 sequences, 16% of which appear only once. The sequenced material came from blood. Receptor source: a woman between 18 and 29 years old with Graves' hyperthyroidism.

This clonotype was counted at least ten times. V usage is TRBV6-2 or TRBV6-3 and J usage is TRBJ1-5; D unclear. The CDR3 contains 15 residues. The V gene lost 4 bases and the J gene lost 1 base, with 11 bases spanning the gap. The germline V gene has CDR1 MNHEY and CDR2 SVGEGT. For the CDR3, the DNA is TGTGCCAGCAGTTCGAGGCCCGGGAGCAATCAGCCCCAGCATTTT. Protein: CASSSRPGSNQPQHF.

This clonotype was seen more than once but under ten times. This chain links TRBV7-9 with TRBJ2-3, with a tentative D call TRBD2 (5 bases). The ends were cut back, 5 bases at V and 4 bases at J, with 16 bases in the middle. The CDR3 is 15 amino acids. CDR1 and CDR2 (germline): SEHNR, FQNEAQ (reference sequence). The DNA for the CDR3 is TGTGCCAGCAGCCTAGAGGGTGGGAGAGCAGATACGCAGTATTTT. This encodes CASSLEGGRADTQYF. The entire variable domain, with the rest obtained from reference TRBV7-9 and TRBJ2-3, is as follows: DTGVSQNPRHKITKRGQNVTFRCDPISEHNRLYWYRQTLGQGPEFLTYFQNEAQLEKSRLLSDRFSAERPKGSFSTLEIQRTEQGDSAMYLCASSLEGGRADTQYFGPGTRLTVL.

This clonotype was detected ten times or more. The J gene is TRBJ1-2, the V gene TRBV12-3 or TRBV12-4; D ambiguous. V lost 2 bases, J lost 7 bases, and 11 bases lay in between. This CDR3 is built from 13 residues. CDR3 DNA: TGTGCCAGCAGTTTAAGGCACCTTGGTGGCTACACCTTC. It specifies CASSLRHLGGYTF.

The CDR3 spells CASSEGQDLNTGELFF. In nucleotides, the CDR3 is TGTGCCAGCAGTGAAGGACAGGACCTGAACACCGGGGAGCTGTTTTTT. V is TRBV6-1 and J is TRBJ2-2, with a weak D call TRBD1 (6 bases). V was clipped by 1 base and J by 1 base, with 10 bases between them. The CDR3 is 16 residues long. The germline gives CDR1 MNHNS, CDR2 SASEGT.

This clonotype was observed at least ten times. V gene TRBV7-9 combines with J gene TRBJ2-1, with D uncertain. From germline, CDR1 is SEHNR and CDR2 FQNEAQ (reference sequence). The CDR3 covers 17 residues. Between the trimmed V and J ends, which lost 6 bases and 0 bases, there was a span of 18 bases. The CDR3 region has the DNA TGTGCCAGCAGGGCCCCGCCCCGGTCGAGCTCCTACAATGAGCAGTTCTTC. Translation: CASRAPPRSSSYNEQFF.

In regard to this clonotype: This may be a read error: a much more frequent sequence differs by one nucleotide. Likely a read error: the CDR3 ends without its conserved phenylalanine or tryptophan. The chain employs TRBV15 and TRBJ1-2; no definite D call. The CDR3 runs to 13 residues. In germline, CDR1 is LNHNV, CDR2 YYDKDF (reference sequence). The V and J ends lost 0 bases and 5 bases respectively, with 7 bases between them. DNA of the CDR3: TGTGCCACCAGCAGAGATGTTAGATATGGCTACACCTCC. This encodes CATSRDVRYGYTS.

This clonotype was observed a few times. A read error may be the cause here, since a much bigger clone is one base away. The chain recombines TRBV12-3 or TRBV12-4 with TRBJ1-1, with TRBD1 identical over 9 bases. The CDR3 consists of 14 residues. The CDR3 sequence: CASSSTGGNTKAFF. The DNA of the CDR3 is TGTGCCAGCAGTTCGACAGGGGGTAACACTAAAGCTTTCTTT.